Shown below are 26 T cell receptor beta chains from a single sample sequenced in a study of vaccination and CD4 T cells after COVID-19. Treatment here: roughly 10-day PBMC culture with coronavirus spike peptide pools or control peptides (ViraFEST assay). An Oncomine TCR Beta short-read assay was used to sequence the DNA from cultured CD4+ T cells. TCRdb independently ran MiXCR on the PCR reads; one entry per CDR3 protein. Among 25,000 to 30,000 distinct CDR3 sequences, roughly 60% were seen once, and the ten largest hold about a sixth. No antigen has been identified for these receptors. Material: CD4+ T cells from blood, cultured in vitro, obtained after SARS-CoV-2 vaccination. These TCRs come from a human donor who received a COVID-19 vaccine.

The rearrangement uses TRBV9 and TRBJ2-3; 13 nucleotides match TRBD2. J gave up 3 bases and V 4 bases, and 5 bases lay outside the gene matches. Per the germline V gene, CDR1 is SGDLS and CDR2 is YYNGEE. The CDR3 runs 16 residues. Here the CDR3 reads CASSSRGLAGTDTQYF. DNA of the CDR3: TGTGCCAGCAGCTCTAGGGGACTAGCGGGGACAGATACGCAGTATTTT.

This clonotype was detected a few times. CDR3 in DNA: TGCAGTGCGAACCATCGGGGACATACTATACTCAACACTGAAGCTTTCTTT. The encoded protein is CSANHRGHTILNTEAFF. The chain joins TRBV20-1 to TRBJ1-1; D perhaps matches TRBD1 (6 bases). Trimming shortened V by 6 bases and J by 2 bases, and 25 bases separated the two germline ends. Germline CDR1 reads DFQATT; CDR2 reads SNEGSKA (reference sequence). The CDR3 consists of 17 residues.

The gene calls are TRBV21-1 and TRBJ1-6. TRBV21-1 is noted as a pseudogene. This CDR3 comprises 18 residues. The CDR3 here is CASSKGRISSSYNSPLHF. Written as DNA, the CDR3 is TGTGCCAGCAGCAAAGGAAGGATTTCTAGCTCCTATAATTCACCCCTCCACTTT.

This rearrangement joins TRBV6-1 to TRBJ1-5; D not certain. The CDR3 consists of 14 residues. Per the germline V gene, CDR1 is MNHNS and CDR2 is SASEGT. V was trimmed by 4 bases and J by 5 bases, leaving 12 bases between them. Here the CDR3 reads CASSAGWVDQPQHF. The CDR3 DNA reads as TGTGCCAGCAGTGCTGGTTGGGTTGATCAGCCCCAGCATTTT.

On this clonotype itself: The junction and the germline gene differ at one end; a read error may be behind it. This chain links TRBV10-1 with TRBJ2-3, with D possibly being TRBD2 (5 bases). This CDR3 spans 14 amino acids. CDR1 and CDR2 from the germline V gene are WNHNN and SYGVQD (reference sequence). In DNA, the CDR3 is TGCGCCAGCAGTGAGGATCTAGTGGGAGATATGCAGTATTTT. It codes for CASSEDLVGDMQYF.

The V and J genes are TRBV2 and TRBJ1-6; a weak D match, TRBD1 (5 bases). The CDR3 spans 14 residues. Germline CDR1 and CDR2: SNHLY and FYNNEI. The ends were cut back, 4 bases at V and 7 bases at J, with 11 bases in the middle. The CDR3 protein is CASSGARANSPLHF. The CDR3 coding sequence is TGTGCCAGCAGTGGGGCCAGGGCAAATTCACCCCTCCACTTT.

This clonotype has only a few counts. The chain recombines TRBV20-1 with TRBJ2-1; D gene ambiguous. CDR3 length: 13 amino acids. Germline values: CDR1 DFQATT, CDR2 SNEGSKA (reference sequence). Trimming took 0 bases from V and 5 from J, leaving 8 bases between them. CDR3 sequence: CSAREAVDNEQFF. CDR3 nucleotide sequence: TGCAGTGCTAGAGAGGCAGTCGACAATGAGCAGTTCTTC.

DNA for the CDR3: TGTGCCAGCAGTCGCGAGTTTTTCTCAGATTACGAGCAGTACTTC. Translation gives CASSREFFSDYEQYF. The chain carries TRBV27 and TRBJ2-7; D is ambiguous. The CDR3 loop spans 15 amino acids. CDR1 is MNHEY and CDR2 is SMNVEV in the germline V gene (reference sequence). Trimming took 5 bases from V and 4 from J, leaving 18 bases between them.

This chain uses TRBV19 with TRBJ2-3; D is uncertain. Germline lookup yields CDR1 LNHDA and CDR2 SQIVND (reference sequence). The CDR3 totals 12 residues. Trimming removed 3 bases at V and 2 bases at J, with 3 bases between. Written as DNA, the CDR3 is TGTGCCAGTAGTATTCCCACAGATACGCAGTATTTT. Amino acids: CASSIPTDTQYF.

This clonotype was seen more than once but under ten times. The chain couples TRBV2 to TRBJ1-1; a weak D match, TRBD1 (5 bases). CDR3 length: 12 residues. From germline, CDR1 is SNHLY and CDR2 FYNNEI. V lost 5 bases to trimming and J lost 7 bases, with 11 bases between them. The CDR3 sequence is CASSSRGLEAFF. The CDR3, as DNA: TGTGCCAGCAGTTCCCGGGGCCTTGAAGCTTTCTTT.

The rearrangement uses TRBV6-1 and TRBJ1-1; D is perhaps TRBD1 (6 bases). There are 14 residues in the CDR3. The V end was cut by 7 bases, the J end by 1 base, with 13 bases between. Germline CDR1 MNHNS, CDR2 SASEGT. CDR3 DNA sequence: TGTGCCAGCACCCCCAGCAGGGGGAACACTGAAGCTTTCTTT. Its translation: CASTPSRGNTEAFF.

The CDR3 is CASSPGDYGYTF. CDR3 nucleotides: TGTGCCAGCAGCCCGGGGGACTATGGCTACACCTTC. V and J are TRBV12-3 or TRBV12-4 and TRBJ1-2; weak D call: TRBD1 (5 bases). The CDR3 has 12 amino acids. The ends were cut back, 6 bases at V and 3 bases at J, with 8 bases in the middle.

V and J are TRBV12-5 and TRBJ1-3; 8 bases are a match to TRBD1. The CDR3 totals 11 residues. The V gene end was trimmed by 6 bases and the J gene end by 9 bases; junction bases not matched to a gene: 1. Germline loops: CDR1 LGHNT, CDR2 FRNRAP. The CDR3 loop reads CASGGTGTIYF. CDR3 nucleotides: TGTGCTAGTGGGGGGACAGGCACCATATATTTT.

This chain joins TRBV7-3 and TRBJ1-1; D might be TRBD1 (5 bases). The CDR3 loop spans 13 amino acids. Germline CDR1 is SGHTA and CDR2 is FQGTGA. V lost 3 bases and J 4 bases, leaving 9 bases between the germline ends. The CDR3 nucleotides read TGTGCCAGCAGCTTGGGGGGACCCACTGAAGCTTTCTTT. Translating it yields CASSLGGPTEAFF.

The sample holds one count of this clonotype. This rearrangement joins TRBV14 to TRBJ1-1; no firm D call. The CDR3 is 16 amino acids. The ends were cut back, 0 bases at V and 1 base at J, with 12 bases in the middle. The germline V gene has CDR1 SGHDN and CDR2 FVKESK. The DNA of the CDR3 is TGTGCCAGCAGCCAAGATTGGAGGGTTAGGAACACTGAAGCTTTCTTT. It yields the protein CASSQDWRVRNTEAFF. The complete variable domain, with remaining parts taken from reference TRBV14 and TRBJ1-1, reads EAGVTQFPSHSVIEKGQTVTLRCDPISGHDNLYWYRRVMGKEIKFLLHFVKESKQDESGMPNNRFLAERTGGTYSTLKVQPAELEDSGVYFCASSQDWRVRNTEAFFGQGTRLTVV.

This chain's CDR3 is CASSQVSGEKLFF. DNA for the CDR3: TGTGCCAGCAGCCAAGTCTCGGGGGAAAAACTGTTTTTT. The chain employs TRBV14 and TRBJ1-4; no clear D gene. This CDR3 spans 13 amino acids. CDR1 and CDR2 (germline): SGHDN, FVKESK. With 1 base removed from V and 8 bases from J, the gap between germline ends came to 8 bases.

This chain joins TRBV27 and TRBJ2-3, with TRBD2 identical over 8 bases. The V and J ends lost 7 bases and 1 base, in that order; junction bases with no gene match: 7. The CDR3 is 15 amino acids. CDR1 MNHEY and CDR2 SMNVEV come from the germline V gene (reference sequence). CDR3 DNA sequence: TGTGCCAGCATAGATCCGACTAGCGGCACAGATACGCAGTATTTT. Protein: CASIDPTSGTDTQYF.

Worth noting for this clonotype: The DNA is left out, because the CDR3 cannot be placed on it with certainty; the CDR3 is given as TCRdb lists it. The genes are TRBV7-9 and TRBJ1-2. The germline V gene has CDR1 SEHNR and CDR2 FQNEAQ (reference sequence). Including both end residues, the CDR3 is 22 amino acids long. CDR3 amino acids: CASSFRTSGGTSSTSGRYGYTF.

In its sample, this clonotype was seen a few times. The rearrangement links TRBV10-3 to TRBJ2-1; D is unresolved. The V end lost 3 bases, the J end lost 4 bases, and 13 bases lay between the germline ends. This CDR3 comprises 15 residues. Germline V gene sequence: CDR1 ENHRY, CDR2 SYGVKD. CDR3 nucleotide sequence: TGTGCCATCAGTGATGGTCAGAACCTTTACAATGAGCAGTTCTTC. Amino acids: CAISDGQNLYNEQFF.

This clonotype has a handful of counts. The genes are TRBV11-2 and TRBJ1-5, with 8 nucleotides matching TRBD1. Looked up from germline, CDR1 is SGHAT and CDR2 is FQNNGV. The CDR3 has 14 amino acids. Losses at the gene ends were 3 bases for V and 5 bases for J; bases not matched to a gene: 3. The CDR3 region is CASSLDRVHQPQHF. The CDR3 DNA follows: TGTGCCAGCAGCTTGGACAGGGTCCATCAGCCCCAGCATTTT. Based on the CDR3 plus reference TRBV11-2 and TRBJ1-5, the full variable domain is EAGVAQSPRYKIIEKRQSVAFWCNPISGHATLYWYQQILGQGPKLLIQFQNNGVVDDSQLPKDRFSAERLKGVDSTLKIQPAKLEDSAVYLCASSLDRVHQPQHFGDGTRLSIL.

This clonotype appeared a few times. DNA for the CDR3: TGTGCCAGTAGGCCGGGACAGGGGGAGTACACCGGGGAGCTGTTTTTT. Amino acid sequence: CASRPGQGEYTGELFF. The rearrangement links TRBV19 to TRBJ2-2; TRBD1 aligns across 11 bases. This CDR3 has 16 amino acids. The germline gives CDR1 LNHDA, CDR2 SQIVND (reference sequence). V lost 6 bases to trimming and J lost 3 bases; unmatched junction nucleotides: 6.

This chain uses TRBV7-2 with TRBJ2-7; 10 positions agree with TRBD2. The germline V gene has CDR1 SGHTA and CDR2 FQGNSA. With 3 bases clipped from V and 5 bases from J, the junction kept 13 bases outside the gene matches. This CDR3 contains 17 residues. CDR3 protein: CASSFRSGGAGTNEQYF. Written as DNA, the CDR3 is TGTGCCAGCAGCTTCAGAAGCGGGGGGGCCGGGACAAACGAGCAGTACTTC.

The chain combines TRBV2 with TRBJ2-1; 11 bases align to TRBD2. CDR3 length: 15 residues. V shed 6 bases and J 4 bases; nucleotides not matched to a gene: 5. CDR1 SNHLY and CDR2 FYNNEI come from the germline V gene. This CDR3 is CASSLLAGVYNEQFF. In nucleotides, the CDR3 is TGTGCCAGCAGCTTACTAGCGGGGGTTTACAATGAGCAGTTCTTC.

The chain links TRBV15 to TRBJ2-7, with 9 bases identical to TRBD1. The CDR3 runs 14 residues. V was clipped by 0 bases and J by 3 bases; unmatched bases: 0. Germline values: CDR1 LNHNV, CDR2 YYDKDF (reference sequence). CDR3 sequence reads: CATSRETGGYEQYF. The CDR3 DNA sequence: TGTGCCACCAGCAGAGAGACAGGGGGCTACGAGCAGTACTTC.

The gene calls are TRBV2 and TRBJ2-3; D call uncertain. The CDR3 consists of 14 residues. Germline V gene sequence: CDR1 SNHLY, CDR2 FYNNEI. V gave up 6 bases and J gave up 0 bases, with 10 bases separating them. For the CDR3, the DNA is TGTGCCAGCAGGGGCGGTCCTAGCACAGATACGCAGTATTTT. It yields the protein CASRGGPSTDTQYF.

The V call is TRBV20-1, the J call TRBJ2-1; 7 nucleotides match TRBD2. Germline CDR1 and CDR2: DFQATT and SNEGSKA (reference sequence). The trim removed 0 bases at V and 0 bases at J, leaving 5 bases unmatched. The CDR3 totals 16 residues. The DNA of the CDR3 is TGCAGTGCTAGAGATAGCGGGCCGAGCTCCTACAATGAGCAGTTCTTC. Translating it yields CSARDSGPSSYNEQFF.